This T cell receptor beta chain emerged from a study of T cells in Graves' hyperthyroidism and ophthalmopathy. V was clipped by 6 bases and J by 7 bases; unmatched bases: 16. From germline, CDR1 is DFQATT and CDR2 SNEGSKA (reference sequence). This CDR3 has 16 amino acids. Amplified TCR beta CDR3 regions came from RNA transcripts. In the first-round RT-PCR of the TCR CDR3, the HTBI primer set was used. MiXCR was run by TCRdb on the multiplex PCR reads, yielding one entry per CDR3 protein. The top ten hold approximately 50% of the sample, which has approximately 210,000 distinct CDR3 sequences, under 20% seen once. There are many counts of this clonotype.

This TCR was sampled from a man aged 50 or older with Graves' hyperthyroidism. The chain recombines TRBV20-1 with TRBJ2-1; 9 bases agree with TRBD2. Input material: blood. The CDR3 DNA reads as TGCAGTGCCCTGGCTGTGGGCGGGAGGGCCGTGAATGAGCAGTTCTTC. This gives the protein CSALAVGGRAVNEQFF.